This T cell receptor beta chain was retrieved from a study of OX40 agonist ivuxolimab in advanced cancers. Whole-study context: Ivuxolimab, which is an agonistic anti-OX40 (CD134) antibody, was administered to the patients.

The V gene lost 4 bases and the J gene lost 0 bases, with 11 bases spanning the gap. The CDR3 has 15 residues. Germline loops: CDR1 SNHLY, CDR2 FYNNEI. Produced via immunoSEQ multiplex PCR; TCRdb's table is partial and in-frame only. This table has 55,000 to 70,000 clones, 70% to 90% appearing once. Sequences were derived from CD4+ or CD8+ T cells sorted from blood, sampled in a trial of the OX40 agonist ivuxolimab. The sequence was collected from an adult with an advanced solid tumor such as melanoma, head and neck, liver or kidney cancer. This chain links TRBV2 with TRBJ2-3; D uncertain. In DNA, the CDR3 is TGTGCCAGCAGTGTAGAAGCGCTTAGCACAGATACGCAGTATTTT. Translating gives CASSVEALSTDTQYF.